Listed below are T cell receptor beta chains from one sample, sequenced in a study of blood T cell repertoires in COVID-19. Measured with immunoSEQ multiplex PCR; TCRdb has only the in-frame clones, and not every one. Of 200,000 to 250,000 clones listed, approximately 81% were seen once; the top ten hold around 0.97%. Sequences were obtained from peripheral blood. These receptors all come from a middle-aged man with acute or convalescent COVID-19. The CDR3 runs from the conserved cysteine through the conserved F or W. The D gene is left open where the match is weak. For some rows the clone size is stated as once, few or many, or as a class when expanded; others skip it.

J: TRBJ2-7; D: TRBD1; size: .; V: TRBV24-1; CDR3: CATSDPDRGHEQYF; DNA: TGTGCCACCAGTGATCCCGACAGGGGCCACGAGCAGTACTTC
J: TRBJ1-5; D: .; size: .; V: TRBV6-1; CDR3: CASSEFSPQHF; DNA: TGTGCCAGCAGTGAGTTCAGTCCCCAGCATTTT
J: TRBJ1-2; D: .; size: once; V: TRBV30; CDR3: CAWRGDNYGYTF; DNA: TGTGCCTGGAGAGGGGATAACTATGGCTACACCTTC
J: TRBJ1-1; D: .; size: .; V: TRBV7-9; CDR3: CASSVQENTEAFF; DNA: TGTGCCAGCAGCGTGCAGGAGAACACTGAAGCTTTCTTT
J: TRBJ2-5; D: TRBD2; size: .; V: TRBV9; CDR3: CASSVVAGGQETQYF; DNA: TGTGCCAGCAGCGTTGTAGCGGGGGGGCAAGAGACCCAGTACTTC
J: TRBJ1-6; D: .; size: .; V: TRBV30; CDR3: CAWSEYRDNSPLHF; DNA: TGTGCCTGGAGTGAGTACAGGGATAATTCACCCCTCCACTTT
J: TRBJ2-7; D: .; size: .; V: TRBV2; CDR3: CASSGGESYEQYF; DNA: TGTGCCAGCAGTGGGGGGGAATCCTACGAGCAGTACTTC
J: TRBJ2-2; D: .; size: .; V: TRBV14; CDR3: CASSQVVRLGSGELFF; DNA: TGTGCCAGCAGCCAAGTGGTGAGACTAGGTTCCGGGGAGCTGTTTTTT
J: TRBJ1-2; D: .; size: .; V: TRBV12-3/TRBV12-4; CDR3: CASSFSQNYGYTF; DNA: TGTGCCAGCAGTTTTAGCCAGAACTATGGCTACACCTTC
J: TRBJ1-1; D: .; size: .; V: TRBV28; CDR3: CASSQDLGVDTEAFF; DNA: TGTGCCAGCAGCCAAGACCTAGGGGTCGACACTGAAGCTTTCTTT
J: TRBJ2-5; D: TRBD2; size: .; V: TRBV3-1/TRBV3-2; CDR3: CASSRSSGAQETQYF; DNA: TGTGCCAGCAGCCGGAGCAGCGGGGCACAAGAGACCCAGTACTTC
J: TRBJ1-2; D: .; size: .; V: TRBV21-1; CDR3: CASSRPPLRWPGYTF; DNA: TGTGCCAGCAGCCGCCCTCCTTTGAGGTGGCCTGGCTACACCTTC
J: TRBJ2-1; D: .; size: .; V: TRBV20-1; CDR3: CSARAPEQFF; DNA: TGCAGTGCTAGGGCCCCTGAGCAGTTCTTC
J: TRBJ2-7; D: TRBD2; size: few; V: TRBV6-5; CDR3: CASRSTGTTDYEQYF; DNA: TGTGCCAGCAGGAGCACCGGGACTACTGACTACGAGCAGTACTTC
J: TRBJ1-2; D: .; size: .; V: TRBV7-2; CDR3: CASSLRGYGYTF; DNA: TGTGCCAGCAGCCTTCGGGGCTATGGCTACACCTTC
J: TRBJ1-5; D: .; size: .; V: TRBV27; CDR3: CASSSQEFHQPQHF; DNA: TGTGCCAGCAGTTCACAGGAGTTTCATCAGCCCCAGCATTTT
J: TRBJ1-1; D: TRBD1; size: .; V: TRBV5-1; CDR3: CASSLGQGSINTEAFF; DNA: TGCGCCAGCAGCTTGGGACAGGGGTCCATCAACACTGAAGCTTTCTTT
J: TRBJ2-1; D: .; size: .; V: TRBV2; CDR3: CASSVGGFSYNEQFF; DNA: TGTGCCAGCAGTGTGGGGGGATTCTCCTACAATGAGCAGTTCTTC
J: TRBJ1-1; D: TRBD1; size: .; V: TRBV5-1; CDR3: CASSRSLGGLTEAFF; DNA: TGCGCCAGCAGCCGCAGCCTAGGGGGCTTAACTGAAGCTTTCTTT
J: TRBJ2-5; D: TRBD1; size: .; V: TRBV6-5; CDR3: CASRGDRGDQETQYF; DNA: TGTGCCAGCAGAGGGGACAGAGGGGACCAAGAGACCCAGTACTTC
J: TRBJ1-1; D: TRBD1; size: .; V: TRBV28; CDR3: CASSTGVTEAFF; DNA: TGTGCCAGCAGTACAGGGGTGACTGAAGCTTTCTTT
J: TRBJ1-1; D: .; size: .; V: TRBV13; CDR3: CASSPPLNTEAFF; DNA: TGTGCCAGCAGCCCACCCCTAAACACTGAAGCTTTCTTT
J: TRBJ1-1; D: TRBD1; size: .; V: TRBV9; CDR3: CASSVSQGQGNTEAFF; DNA: TGTGCCAGCAGCGTAAGTCAAGGACAGGGGAACACTGAAGCTTTCTTT
J: TRBJ2-1; D: TRBD2; size: .; V: TRBV15; CDR3: CATSRRGGTYNEQFF; DNA: TGTGCCACCAGCAGACGGGGGGGCACCTACAATGAGCAGTTCTTC
J: TRBJ2-7; D: TRBD2; size: .; V: TRBV6-1; CDR3: CASREAGASYEQYF; DNA: TGTGCCAGCAGAGAAGCGGGGGCCTCCTACGAGCAGTACTTC
J: TRBJ2-1; D: TRBD1; size: .; V: TRBV5-1; CDR3: CASSWVQGGNEQFF; DNA: TGCGCCAGCAGCTGGGTACAGGGGGGCAATGAGCAGTTCTTC
J: TRBJ2-1; D: .; size: .; V: TRBV5-8; CDR3: CASAPYGLDYNEQFF; DNA: TGTGCCAGCGCGCCCTATGGACTGGACTACAATGAGCAGTTCTTC
J: TRBJ1-3; D: .; size: .; V: TRBV30; CDR3: CAWRDSGNTIYF; DNA: TGTGCCTGGCGGGACTCTGGAAACACCATATATTTT
J: TRBJ1-1; D: TRBD1; size: .; V: TRBV7-9; CDR3: CASSPRGTGGWVF; DNA: TGTGCCAGCAGCCCTAGAGGTACAGGGGGCTGGGTCTTC
J: TRBJ2-6; D: .; size: .; V: TRBV5-4; CDR3: CASSFGLESGANVLTF; DNA: TGTGCCAGCAGCTTCGGTCTCGAGTCGGGGGCCAACGTCCTGACTTTC
J: TRBJ1-6; D: .; size: .; V: TRBV27; CDR3: CASSSYLAPLHF; DNA: TGTGCCAGCAGTTCCTACCTGGCACCCCTCCACTTT
J: TRBJ2-2; D: TRBD2; size: once; V: TRBV2; CDR3: CAVTSGALYTGELFF; DNA: TGTGCCGTAACTAGCGGGGCCCTATACACCGGGGAGCTGTTTTTT
J: TRBJ1-2; D: TRBD1; size: .; V: TRBV7-2; CDR3: CASSFGQGAYGYTF; DNA: TGTGCCAGCAGCTTCGGACAGGGGGCTTATGGCTACACCTTC
J: TRBJ1-2; D: .; size: .; V: TRBV5-6; CDR3: CASSLPSSGHYGYTF; DNA: TGTGCCAGCAGCTTACCATCGTCCGGTCACTATGGCTACACCTTC
J: TRBJ2-7; D: TRBD2; size: .; V: TRBV6-5; CDR3: CASNGTSGYEQYF; DNA: TGTGCCAGCAACGGGACTAGCGGGTACGAGCAGTACTTC
J: TRBJ2-1; D: TRBD2; size: .; V: TRBV9; CDR3: CASSRTSGGSYNEQFF; DNA: TGTGCCAGCAGCCGAACTAGCGGGGGCTCCTACAATGAGCAGTTCTTC
J: TRBJ2-2; D: .; size: .; V: TRBV3-1/TRBV3-2; CDR3: CASSHRGATGELFF; DNA: TGTGCCAGCAGCCACAGGGGAGCAACCGGGGAGCTGTTTTTT
J: TRBJ1-1; D: .; size: few; V: TRBV7-2; CDR3: CASSLLRMNTEAFF; DNA: TGTGCCAGCAGCTTACTACGAATGAACACTGAAGCTTTCTTT
J: TRBJ1-1; D: .; size: few; V: TRBV3-1/TRBV3-2; CDR3: CASSQVRGNTEAFF; DNA: TGTGCCAGCAGCCAAGTCCGAGGGAACACTGAAGCTTTCTTT
J: TRBJ2-7; D: .; size: .; V: TRBV7-2; CDR3: CASSLGREYEQYF; DNA: TGTGCCAGCAGCTTGGGGCGCGAGTACGAGCAGTACTTC
J: TRBJ2-3; D: .; size: few; V: TRBV5-5; CDR3: CASSFSPRSTDTQYF; DNA: TGTGCCAGCAGCTTTTCCCCGAGGAGCACAGATACGCAGTATTTT